This passage covers 25 T cell receptor beta chains from one sample sequenced in a study of blood T cell repertoires in COVID-19. Sequenced by immunoSEQ multiplex PCR; TCRdb stores in-frame clones only, minus some. The sample contains around 80,000 clones, more than 65% of which appear only once. The sample comprised peripheral blood. Every receptor here comes from a man aged 80 or over with acute or convalescent COVID-19.

The genes are TRBV28 and TRBJ2-5, with TRBD2 identical over 9 bases. V lost 5 bases and J lost 2; bases outside the gene matches: 3. This CDR3 region has 14 residues. Germline V gives CDR1 MDHEN, CDR2 SYDVKM. CDR3 sequence reads: CASSPTSGQETQYF. CDR3 DNA sequence: TGTGCCAGCAGTCCGACTAGCGGACAAGAGACCCAGTACTTC. Full variable domain (remainder filled in from reference TRBV28 and TRBJ2-5): DVKVTQSSRYLVKRTGEKVFLECVQDMDHENMFWYRQDPGLGLRLIYFSYDVKMKEKGDIPEGYSVSREKKERFSLILESASTNQTSMYLCASSPTSGQETQYFGPGTRLLVL.

The rearrangement joins TRBV6-5 to TRBJ1-2; TRBD1 matches at 11 bases. With 2 bases clipped from V and 4 bases from J, the junction kept 3 bases outside the gene matches. The length of the CDR3 is 15 residues. From germline, CDR1 is MNHEY and CDR2 SVGAGI. CDR3 nucleotides: TGTGCCAGCAGTTACGCCGGGACAGGGGGCTATGGCTACACCTTC. Encoded protein: CASSYAGTGGYGYTF.

The chain carries TRBV11-2 and TRBJ2-3, with 8 bases that match TRBD1. Germline CDR1 SGHAT, CDR2 FQNNGV. The trim removed 8 bases at V and 3 bases at J, leaving 10 bases unmatched. This CDR3 comprises 15 residues. The CDR3 bases are TGTGCCAGCTACCGACGAGACAGGGGAACAGATACGCAGTATTTT. This codes for CASYRRDRGTDTQYF.

The CDR3 sequence is CASSPTGGGARETQYF. The CDR3 bases are TGCGCCAGCAGCCCCACGGGCGGGGGGGCCCGGGAGACCCAGTACTTC. The V gene is TRBV5-1, the J gene TRBJ2-5, with 9 bases that match TRBD2. This CDR3 has 16 amino acids. Germline CDR1 and CDR2: SGHRS and YFSETQ. Unmatched junction bases numbered 12, after V lost 4 bases and J lost 5 bases.

This rearrangement joins TRBV27 to TRBJ2-7; tentative D call: TRBD1 (5 bases). Germline V gene sequence: CDR1 MNHEY, CDR2 SMNVEV (reference sequence). The CDR3 extends over 16 amino acids. V shed 0 bases and J shed 6 bases, with 18 bases lying between them. Here the CDR3 reads CASSLSWAIRGSEQYF. The CDR3 DNA reads TGTGCCAGCAGTTTATCGTGGGCCATAAGGGGCTCCGAGCAGTACTTC.

The V gene is TRBV12-3 or TRBV12-4, the J gene TRBJ1-1; D is possibly TRBD1 (5 bases). The CDR3 consists of 12 residues. Deletions cut 5 bases from V and 5 bases from J, with 9 bases between. DNA of the CDR3: TGTGCCAGCAGTCCCAGGGTTACTGAAGCTTTCTTT. Protein product: CASSPRVTEAFF.

This clone came up once. The V gene is TRBV6-5, the J gene TRBJ1-1; the D is unclear. From germline, CDR1 is MNHEY and CDR2 SVGAGI. V was cut by 0 bases and J by 1 base, with 9 bases left in between. The CDR3 extends over 15 amino acids. The CDR3 here is CASSYSGTTNTEAFF. The CDR3 DNA sequence: TGTGCCAGCAGTTACTCTGGCACCACGAACACTGAAGCTTTCTTT.

The CDR3 DNA is TGTGCCAGCAGCCAAGAGACAGGGGGGAAGCGCACAGATACGCAGTATTTT. Translated, it gives CASSQETGGKRTDTQYF. V usage is TRBV4-2 and J usage is TRBJ2-3; 9 nucleotides align to TRBD1. The V gene end was trimmed by 0 bases and the J gene end by 1 base; junction bases not matched to a gene: 5. This CDR3 is 17 amino acids long. CDR1 and CDR2 from the germline V gene are LGHNA and YNFKEQ.

The V call is TRBV7-2, the J call TRBJ1-2, with D maybe TRBD1 (5 bases). Germline V gene data show CDR1 as SGHTA and CDR2 as FQGNSA. The CDR3 extends over 15 amino acids. V gave up 5 bases and J gave up 0 bases, with 13 bases separating them. CDR3: CASSPQGRTNYGYTF. CDR3 coding DNA: TGTGCCAGCAGCCCGCAGGGTAGGACTAACTATGGCTACACCTTC.

J is TRBJ1-6 and V is TRBV5-1; D is unresolved. Germline V gene lookup returns CDR1 SGHRS and CDR2 YFSETQ. CDR3 size: 18 residues. V gave up 4 bases and J gave up 0 bases, with 17 bases separating them. CDR3 amino acids: CASSPGGSPSSYNSPLHF. The CDR3 DNA reads as TGCGCCAGCAGCCCCGGCGGATCACCGAGCTCCTATAATTCACCCCTCCACTTT. Looking up the rest from reference TRBV5-1 and TRBJ1-6 gives the full variable domain: KAGVTQTPRYLIKTRGQQVTLSCSPISGHRSVSWYQQTPGQGLQFLFEYFSETQRNKGNFPGRFSGRQFSNSRSEMNVSTLELGDSALYLCASSPGGSPSSYNSPLHFGNGTRLTVT.

The chain carries TRBV19 and TRBJ1-4; 8 nucleotides line up with TRBD1. Looked up from germline, CDR1 is LNHDA and CDR2 is SQIVND (reference sequence). This CDR3 contains 14 residues. V shed 5 bases, J shed 5 bases, and the junction held 4 bases outside the gene matches. The CDR3 nucleotides are TGTGCCAGTAGTCGGGACAGGAAAAATGAAAAACTGTTTTTT. This gives the protein CASSRDRKNEKLFF.

The chain employs TRBV30 and TRBJ2-4, with 9 bases lining up with TRBD2. Germline V lookup: CDR1 GTSNPN, CDR2 SVGIG (reference sequence). V lost 5 bases, J lost 6 bases, and 8 bases stayed unmatched. The CDR3 runs to 14 residues. The CDR3 DNA sequence: TGTGCCTGGTTTAGCGGGGGCGGGGGAAACATTCAGTACTTC. Translated, it gives CAWFSGGGGNIQYF.

This clone was seen a few times. The V call is TRBV4-1, the J call TRBJ1-4; 10 nucleotides match TRBD1. The germline CDR1 and CDR2 sequences are MGHRA and YSYEKL. The CDR3 is made up of 17 amino acids. The J segment lost 0 bases and the V segment lost 3 bases, leaving 4 bases of the junction unmatched. CDR3 coding DNA: TGCGCCAGCAGCCATTCCGGGACAGGGGCAACTAATGAAAAACTGTTTTTT. Residues: CASSHSGTGATNEKLFF.

V is TRBV6-5 and J is TRBJ1-5; no definite D call. The V gene's germline CDR1 is MNHEY and CDR2 SVGAGI. The CDR3 totals 15 residues. The V end lost 2 bases, the J end lost 0 bases, and 8 bases lay between the germline ends. CDR3 protein: CASSYRGSSNQPQHF. CDR3 DNA sequence: TGTGCCAGCAGTTACCGGGGTAGTAGCAATCAGCCCCAGCATTTT.

This clone has a single count. This chain joins TRBV27 and TRBJ2-7; D is possibly TRBD1 (6 bases). Germline V gene data show CDR1 as MNHEY and CDR2 as SMNVEV (reference sequence). Trimming removed 4 bases from V and 4 bases from J, with 14 bases in between. The CDR3 covers 14 residues. Written as DNA, the CDR3 is TGTGCCAGCAGTTCAAGGGGGTCCGCGTACGAGCAGTACTTC. As protein: CASSSRGSAYEQYF.

The gene calls are TRBV19 and TRBJ1-1; 8 bases are a match to TRBD1. Looked up from germline, CDR1 is LNHDA and CDR2 is SQIVND (reference sequence). Germline trimming cut 5 bases from V and 0 bases from J; bases unmatched to any gene: 14. The CDR3 is 18 amino acids. CDR3 nucleotide sequence: TGTGCCAGTAGTGCTCAGCGAGGACAGGGCGGAATGAACACTGAAGCTTTCTTT. Residues: CASSAQRGQGGMNTEAFF.

This sequence joins TRBV29-1 and TRBJ2-5, with TRBD2 matching over 8 bases. Germline V gives CDR1 SQVTM, CDR2 ANQGSEA. This CDR3 is built from 12 residues. V lost 4 bases and J lost 5; bases outside the gene matches: 3. The CDR3 region is CSVASSGETQYF. The CDR3 DNA reads TGCAGCGTTGCCTCTAGCGGGGAGACCCAGTACTTC.

This clone was observed once. The CDR3 sequence: CASSLAAFTYEQYF. The DNA of the CDR3 is TGTGCCAGCAGCTTAGCAGCCTTCACCTACGAGCAGTACTTC. V usage is TRBV7-9 and J usage is TRBJ2-7; D remains unclear. From germline, CDR1 is SEHNR and CDR2 FQNEAQ (reference sequence). This CDR3 comprises 14 residues. V was clipped by 0 bases and J by 2 bases, with 8 bases between them. The full variable domain, completed using reference TRBV7-9 and TRBJ2-7, is DTGVSQNPRHKITKRGQNVTFRCDPISEHNRLYWYRQTLGQGPEFLTYFQNEAQLEKSRLLSDRFSAERPKGSFSTLEIQRTEQGDSAMYLCASSLAAFTYEQYFGPGTRLTVT.

This clone turned up a few times. V is TRBV19 and J is TRBJ1-2, with no clear D. Germline CDR1 LNHDA, CDR2 SQIVND (reference sequence). Trimming stripped 2 bases from V and 2 bases from J, with 9 bases between. The CDR3 spans 14 residues. DNA for the CDR3: TGTGCCAGTAGTATATCGCGGGCCAACTATGGCTACACCTTC. It encodes CASSISRANYGYTF.

V usage is TRBV5-6 and J usage is TRBJ2-1; TRBD1 matches 8 bases. CDR3 length equals 16 residues. CDR1 and CDR2 (germline): SGHDT, YYEEEE. V gave up 4 bases and J gave up 7 bases; unmatched junction bases: 13. CDR3 region: CASSQIIGQGENEQFF. The CDR3, as DNA: TGTGCCAGCAGCCAGATAATAGGACAGGGTGAGAATGAGCAGTTCTTC.

The chain is built from TRBV5-6 and TRBJ1-6; D remains unclear. Germline loops: CDR1 SGHDT, CDR2 YYEEEE. The CDR3 has 16 residues. Deletions cut 0 bases from V and 10 bases from J, with 17 bases between. In nucleotides, the CDR3 is TGTGCCAGCAGCTTGGGAGGGCAGGTGGCGTACTCACCCCTCCACTTT. It codes for CASSLGGQVAYSPLHF. Using reference TRBV5-6 and TRBJ1-6 for the parts outside the CDR3, the full variable domain is DAGVTQSPTHLIKTRGQQVTLRCSPKSGHDTVSWYQQALGQGPQFIFQYYEEEERQRGNFPDRFSGHQFPNYSSELNVNALLLGDSALYLCASSLGGQVAYSPLHFGNGTRLTVT.

The genes are TRBV12-5 and TRBJ2-5; 7 nucleotides line up with TRBD1. Looked up from germline, CDR1 is LGHNT and CDR2 is FRNRAP. The junction had 4 bases not matched to a gene; V was cut back by 4 bases and J by 5 bases. The CDR3 is made up of 13 amino acids. The CDR3 sequence: CASGSAQGETQYF. DNA for the CDR3: TGTGCTAGTGGTTCCGCACAGGGGGAGACCCAGTACTTC.

Comments on this clone: A read error may produce the germline difference seen at one junction end. This sequence joins TRBV18 and TRBJ1-2, with D perhaps TRBD1 (6 bases). The germline V gene has CDR1 KGHSH and CDR2 LQKENI. The CDR3 has 14 residues. The CDR3 region has the DNA TGTGCCAGCTCACCAGGCCAGGGGATTAGTTCTATACTATTC. It translates to CASSPGQGISSILF. Combining the CDR3 with reference TRBV18 and TRBJ1-2 gives the whole variable domain NAGVMQNPRHLVRRRGQEARLRCSPMKGHSHVYWYRQLPEEGLKFMVYLQKENIIDESGMPKERFSAEFPKEGPSILRIQQVVRGDSAAYFCASSPGQGISSILFGSGTRLTVV.

The chain recombines TRBV29-1 with TRBJ2-1; D unresolved. V was trimmed by 3 bases and J by 7 bases, leaving 10 bases between them. CDR1 is SQVTM and CDR2 is ANQGSEA in the germline V gene. CDR3 length: 12 amino acids. The CDR3 sequence: CSVERQANEQFF. In nucleotides, the CDR3 is TGCAGCGTTGAGCGCCAGGCGAATGAGCAGTTCTTC.

This chain links TRBV29-1 with TRBJ2-7, with 9 bases identical to TRBD2. The CDR3 is 13 amino acids. Losses at the gene ends were 5 bases for V and 2 bases for J; bases not matched to a gene: 4. From germline, CDR1 is SQVTM and CDR2 ANQGSEA. This chain's CDR3 is CSVWASGAYEQYF. The CDR3 nucleotides are TGCAGCGTTTGGGCTAGCGGGGCCTACGAGCAGTACTTC.